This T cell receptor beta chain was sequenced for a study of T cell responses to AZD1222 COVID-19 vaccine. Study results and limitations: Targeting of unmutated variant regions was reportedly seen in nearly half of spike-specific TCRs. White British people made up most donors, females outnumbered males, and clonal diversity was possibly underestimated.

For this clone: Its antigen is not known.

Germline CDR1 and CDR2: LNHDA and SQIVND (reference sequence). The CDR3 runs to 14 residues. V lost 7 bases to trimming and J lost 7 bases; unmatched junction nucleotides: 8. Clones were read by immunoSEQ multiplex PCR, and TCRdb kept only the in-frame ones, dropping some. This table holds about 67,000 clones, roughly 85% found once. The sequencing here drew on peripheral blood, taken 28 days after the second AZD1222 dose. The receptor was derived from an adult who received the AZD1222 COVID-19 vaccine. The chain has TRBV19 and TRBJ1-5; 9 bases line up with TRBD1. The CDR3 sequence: CASTKQGAGQPQHF. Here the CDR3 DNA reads TGTGCCAGTACTAAACAGGGGGCAGGACAGCCCCAGCATTTT.